Presented here are 25 T cell receptor beta chains from one specimen sequenced in a study of post-analysis software for immune sequencing data. Study-wide results and caveats: Among 5 or 6 TRBV segments more frequent in patients than controls were TRBV5-6, TRBV5-1 and TRBV20-1.

Libraries were made from TCR beta cDNA, and they carried unique molecular identifiers. One entry per CDR3 protein results from TCRdb running MiXCR on the PCR reads. Of roughly 430,000 distinct CDR3 sequences listed, approximately 37% are singletons. The antigens for these receptors are not known. Sequenced sample: blood. The receptor source for this set is a girl aged 2-10 years with multiple sclerosis.

This sequence joins TRBV15 and TRBJ2-7, with 7 nucleotides matching TRBD1. Germline V gene sequence: CDR1 LNHNV, CDR2 YYDKDF (reference sequence). The CDR3 is 15 residues long. With V trimmed by 2 bases and J by 3 bases, 7 bases remained unmatched. This CDR3 is CATSRTDRRSYEQYF. DNA for the CDR3: TGTGCCACCAGCAGAACGGACAGGAGAAGCTACGAGCAGTACTTC.

The chain joins TRBV6-6 to TRBJ1-5; D is possibly TRBD1 (6 bases). This CDR3 spans 15 amino acids. CDR1 and CDR2 (germline): MNHNY, SVGAGI (reference sequence). Trimming took 4 bases from V and 8 from J, leaving 18 bases between them. CDR3 residues: CASSSPDRLNKPQHF. In DNA, the CDR3 is TGTGCCAGCAGTTCCCCTGACAGGTTGAATAAGCCCCAGCATTTT.

The J gene is TRBJ2-2, the V gene TRBV6-5; no clear D. Germline CDR1 and CDR2: MNHEY and SVGAGI. This CDR3 region has 12 residues. Trimming cost V 1 base and J 6 bases, with 3 bases left between them. This chain's CDR3 is CASSYFSGELFF. For the CDR3, the DNA is TGTGCCAGCAGTTACTTCTCCGGGGAGCTGTTTTTT.

This clonotype was recorded a few times. This chain connects TRBV6-6 to TRBJ2-3; 9 nucleotides agree with TRBD1. V was clipped by 8 bases and J by 3 bases; unmatched bases: 3. CDR1 and CDR2 (germline): MNHNY, SVGAGI (reference sequence). The CDR3 contains 13 residues. DNA for the CDR3: TGTGCCAGCGAGGGACAGGGAACAGATACGCAGTATTTT. Translated, it gives CASEGQGTDTQYF.

This clonotype was seen a handful of times. The chain couples TRBV6-2 or TRBV6-3 to TRBJ1-2; possible D gene TRBD1, 6 bases. The CDR3 contains 14 residues. The germline V gene has CDR1 MNHEY and CDR2 SVGEGT. V shed 5 bases and J shed 5 bases, with 15 bases lying between them. CDR3 DNA sequence: TGTGCCAGCAGTCCAGGGGCTTTGGTTTATGGCTACACCTTC. This encodes CASSPGALVYGYTF.

The table lists this clonotype with many counts. The chain combines TRBV5-1 with TRBJ2-7; the D is unclear. V gave up 4 bases and J gave up 1 base, with 18 bases separating them. Germline CDR1 is SGHRS and CDR2 is YFSETQ. The CDR3 extends over 16 amino acids. The CDR3 region is CASSPRPRDGSYEQYF. DNA of the CDR3: TGCGCCAGCAGCCCCCGACCCCGAGATGGGTCCTACGAGCAGTACTTC.

This chain uses TRBV11-2 with TRBJ2-1; no clear D. Germline CDR1 and CDR2: SGHAT and FQNNGV. The CDR3 loop spans 15 amino acids. V shed 2 bases and J shed 4 bases, with 12 bases lying between them. CDR3 nucleotides: TGTGCCAGCAGCTTACTCATGGGCCGGTACAATGAGCAGTTCTTC. This encodes CASSLLMGRYNEQFF.

The chain has TRBV7-9 and TRBJ2-3; TRBD1 aligns across 7 bases. V was clipped by 2 bases and J by 4 bases; unmatched bases: 12. This CDR3 contains 17 residues. The germline CDR1 and CDR2 sequences are SEHNR and FQNEAQ (reference sequence). CDR3 in amino acids: CASSLSNRGFEADTQYF. In DNA form, the CDR3 reads TGTGCCAGCAGCTTATCCAACAGGGGATTCGAGGCAGATACGCAGTATTTT.

This clonotype was seen more than once but under ten times. The rearrangement links TRBV5-1 to TRBJ2-7; a possible D gene is TRBD1 (6 bases). CDR1 is SGHRS and CDR2 is YFSETQ in the germline V gene. This CDR3 comprises 15 residues. Trimming removed 1 base from V and 3 bases from J, with 14 bases in between. In DNA, the CDR3 is TGCGCCAGCAGCTTGTTCTGGGACACCTTCTACGAGCAGTACTTC. Encoded protein: CASSLFWDTFYEQYF.

This clonotype was counted between two and nine times. The rearrangement joins TRBV7-2 to TRBJ2-3; D assignment may be TRBD1 or TRBD2 (5 bases each). Trimming took off 6 bases at V and 1 base at J, with 17 bases between the two ends. In germline, CDR1 is SGHTA, CDR2 FQGNSA. The CDR3 is 16 amino acids. This CDR3 is CASRQEVGPGTDTQYF. DNA for the CDR3: TGTGCCAGCAGACAGGAGGTCGGACCCGGCACAGATACGCAGTATTTT.

The V and J genes are TRBV20-1 and TRBJ2-3, with D maybe TRBD2 (5 bases). Looked up from germline, CDR1 is DFQATT and CDR2 is SNEGSKA (reference sequence). The V end was cut by 3 bases, the J end by 2 bases, with 15 bases between. The CDR3 sequence is 15 residues long. The CDR3: CSASPRGSFTDTQYF. The CDR3 region has the DNA TGCAGTGCTAGCCCCCGCGGGTCTTTCACAGATACGCAGTATTTT.

The chain combines TRBV29-1 with TRBJ1-2; perhaps TRBD1 as D (5 bases). Trimming cost V 7 bases and J 5 bases, with 14 bases left between them. CDR3 length: 12 amino acids. CDR1 is SQVTM and CDR2 is ANQGSEA in the germline V gene. The CDR3, as DNA: TGCAGCGGCGGGACCCCAGAGTATGGCTACACCTTC. Protein: CSGGTPEYGYTF.

The chain joins TRBV10-2 to TRBJ2-7, with 9 bases identical to TRBD1. The CDR3 is 15 residues long. The V gene end was trimmed by 3 bases and the J gene end by 5 bases; junction bases not matched to a gene: 8. Germline V CDR1 and CDR2: WSHSY, SAAADI. CDR3 sequence (DNA): TGCGCCAGCAGTGATGGACAGGGGAAGGGGGACGAGCAGTACTTC. Translated: CASSDGQGKGDEQYF.

The gene calls are TRBV6-5 and TRBJ2-1, with TRBD1 identical over 7 bases. V lost 5 bases to trimming and J lost 6 bases; unmatched junction nucleotides: 4. Germline loops: CDR1 MNHEY, CDR2 SVGAGI. The CDR3 runs to 13 residues. CDR3 DNA: TGTGCCAGCAGTAGTGACAGGGTCAATGAGCAGTTCTTC. Its translation is CASSSDRVNEQFF.

This clonotype has only a few counts. V gene TRBV5-1 combines with J gene TRBJ2-2, with TRBD1 identical over 8 bases. The V gene's germline CDR1 is SGHRS and CDR2 YFSETQ. The CDR3 contains 16 residues. Trimming took 1 base from V and 4 from J; bases not matched to a gene: 6. The CDR3 nucleotides read TGCGCCAGCAGCTTGTCTTCGGACAGGGCCACCGGGGAGCTGTTTTTT. It is translated as CASSLSSDRATGELFF.

This clonotype came up a few times. The rearrangement uses TRBV9 and TRBJ2-7; D is possibly TRBD2 (5 bases). The CDR3 sequence is 15 residues long. CDR1 SGDLS and CDR2 YYNGEE come from the germline V gene. V gave up 3 bases and J gave up 0 bases, with 13 bases separating them. The CDR3 bases are TGTGCCAGCAGCGAAGGGCGGGTACTCTCCTACGAGCAGTACTTC. This gives the protein CASSEGRVLSYEQYF.

Turning to this clonotype: This may arise from a read error, as a much more abundant clone is one base away. The chain joins TRBV9 to TRBJ2-1, with D perhaps matching TRBD2 (7 bases). Germline V lookup: CDR1 SGDLS, CDR2 YYNGEE. The CDR3 runs to 14 residues. The CDR3 loop reads CASNVVGGAHEQFF. The CDR3 DNA is TGTGCCAGCAACGTAGTGGGGGGGGCGCATGAGCAGTTCTTC.

The rearrangement uses TRBV7-9 and TRBJ2-1, with TRBD2 identical over 14 bases. Germline CDR1 reads SEHNR; CDR2 reads FQNEAQ (reference sequence). The CDR3 has 16 amino acids. J was trimmed by 8 bases and V by 2 bases; bases with no gene match: 5. The CDR3: CASSLPGLAGGYEQFF. Here the CDR3 DNA reads TGTGCCAGCAGCTTACCCGGACTAGCGGGAGGATATGAGCAGTTCTTC.

The chain employs TRBV20-1 and TRBJ1-1, with D possibly being TRBD1 (5 bases). Looked up from germline, CDR1 is DFQATT and CDR2 is SNEGSKA (reference sequence). This CDR3 region has 14 residues. Trimming removed 3 bases at V and 1 base at J, with 12 bases between. The CDR3 DNA reads TGCAGTGCTAGTAGCCAGGGAGCGAACACTGAAGCTTTCTTT. The encoded protein is CSASSQGANTEAFF.

This sequence joins TRBV29-1 and TRBJ1-1; D may be TRBD1 (5 bases). The CDR3 has 11 residues. The V end lost 6 bases, the J end lost 10 bases, and 15 bases lay between the germline ends. Germline V gene data show CDR1 as SQVTM and CDR2 as ANQGSEA. For the CDR3, the DNA is TGCAGCGTCCCCAGGGTTGGTGGAGCTTTCTTT. Translating it yields CSVPRVGGAFF.

This clonotype was picked up a small number of times. The V and J genes are TRBV28 and TRBJ2-3; TRBD1 matches 8 bases. CDR3 size: 15 residues. The V and J ends lost 8 bases and 2 bases, in that order; junction bases with no gene match: 9. Per the germline V gene, CDR1 is MDHEN and CDR2 is SYDVKM. CDR3 protein: CASHERQGTTDTQYF. The CDR3 bases are TGTGCCAGCCACGAACGACAGGGGACCACAGATACGCAGTATTTT.

For this clonotype: The junction departs from the called germline gene at one end, perhaps through a read error. The chain has TRBV15 and TRBJ1-2, with TRBD1 identical over 8 bases. Germline CDR1 LNHNV, CDR2 YYDKDF (reference sequence). The CDR3 is 15 residues long. The CDR3 is CVTSSDRGINYGYTF. CDR3 sequence (DNA): TGTGTCACCAGCAGTGACAGGGGAATTAACTATGGCTACACCTTC.

This clonotype was seen a handful of times. V and J are TRBV29-1 and TRBJ1-2; the D gene is possibly TRBD1 (6 bases). There are 11 residues in the CDR3. The germline V gene has CDR1 SQVTM and CDR2 ANQGSEA. V dropped 4 bases and J dropped 7 bases, with 10 bases sitting between them. The chain's CDR3 is CSVVQGRGYTF. For the CDR3, the DNA is TGCAGCGTTGTACAGGGACGTGGCTACACCTTC.

This clonotype was recorded at least ten times. The chain uses TRBV10-3 and TRBJ2-7; the D gene is possibly TRBD1 (6 bases). Germline V gene data show CDR1 as ENHRY and CDR2 as SYGVKD. CDR3 size: 14 residues. Trimming took off 10 bases at V and 1 base at J, with 17 bases between the two ends. The CDR3 loop is CANAPGTRSYEQYF. Here the CDR3 DNA reads TGTGCCAACGCTCCCGGGACAAGGTCCTACGAGCAGTACTTC.

The rearrangement joins TRBV20-1 to TRBJ2-5, with D perhaps TRBD1 or TRBD2 (5 bases each). The DNA end is a closer match to TRBJ2-7, so the J assignment may be wrong. The CDR3 runs to 14 residues. Looked up from germline, CDR1 is DFQATT and CDR2 is SNEGSKA (reference sequence). The DNA of the CDR3 is TGCAGTGCTAGGTCCGTGGGGGTAACGTTCGAGCAGTACTTC. Its translation: CSARSVGVTFEQYF.